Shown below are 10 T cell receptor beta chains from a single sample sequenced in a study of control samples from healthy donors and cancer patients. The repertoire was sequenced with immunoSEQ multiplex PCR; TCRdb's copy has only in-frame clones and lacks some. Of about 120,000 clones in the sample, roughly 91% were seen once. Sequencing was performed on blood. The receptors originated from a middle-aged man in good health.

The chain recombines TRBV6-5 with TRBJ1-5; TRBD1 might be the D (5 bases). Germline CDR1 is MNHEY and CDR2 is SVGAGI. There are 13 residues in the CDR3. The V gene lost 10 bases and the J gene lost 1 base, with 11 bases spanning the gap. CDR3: CAIAGYSNQPQHF. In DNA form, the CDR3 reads TGTGCCATCGCAGGGTACAGCAATCAGCCCCAGCATTTT.

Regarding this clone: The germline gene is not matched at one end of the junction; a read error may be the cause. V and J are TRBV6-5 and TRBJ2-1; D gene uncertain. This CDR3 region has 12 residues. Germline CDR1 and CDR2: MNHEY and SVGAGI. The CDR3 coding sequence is TGTGCCAGCAGTGACTCCCGGGATGAGCAGTTCTTC. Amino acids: CASSDSRDEQFF.

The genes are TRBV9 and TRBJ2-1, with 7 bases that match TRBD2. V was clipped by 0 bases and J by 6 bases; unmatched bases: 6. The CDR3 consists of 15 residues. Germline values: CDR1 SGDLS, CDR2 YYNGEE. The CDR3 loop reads CASSVEPWEGNEQFF. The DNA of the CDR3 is TGTGCCAGCAGCGTAGAACCCTGGGAGGGCAATGAGCAGTTCTTC. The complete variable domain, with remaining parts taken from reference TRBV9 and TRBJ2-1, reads DSGVTQTPKHLITATGQRVTLRCSPRSGDLSVYWYQQSLDQGLQFLIQYYNGEERAKGNILERFSAQQFPDLHSELNLSSLELGDSALYFCASSVEPWEGNEQFFGPGTRLTVL.

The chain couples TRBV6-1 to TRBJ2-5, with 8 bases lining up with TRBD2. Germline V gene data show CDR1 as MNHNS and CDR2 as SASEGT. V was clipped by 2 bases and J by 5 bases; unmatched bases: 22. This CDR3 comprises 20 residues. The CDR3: CASSETGGGVIAGLRETQYF. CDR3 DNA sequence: TGTGCCAGCAGTGAAACTGGAGGGGGAGTAATAGCGGGGTTAAGGGAGACCCAGTACTTC.

CDR3 nucleotide sequence: TGTGCCAGCAGTGAACGGGACAGACAAGAGACCCAGTACTTC. Encoded protein: CASSERDRQETQYF. The chain uses TRBV25-1 and TRBJ2-5; TRBD1 aligns across 7 bases. The V gene's germline CDR1 is MGHDK and CDR2 SYGVNS. The CDR3 contains 14 residues. V trimming: 2 bases; J trimming: 2 bases; junction bases outside the gene matches: 2.

Here the CDR3 reads CASSETTYNEQFF. CDR3 nucleotides: TGTGCCAGCAGTGAAACTACCTACAATGAGCAGTTCTTC. The V call is TRBV6-4, the J call TRBJ2-1; no clear D. CDR3 length equals 13 residues. V shed 3 bases and J shed 2 bases, with 5 bases lying between them. Germline loops: CDR1 MRHNA, CDR2 SNTAGT.

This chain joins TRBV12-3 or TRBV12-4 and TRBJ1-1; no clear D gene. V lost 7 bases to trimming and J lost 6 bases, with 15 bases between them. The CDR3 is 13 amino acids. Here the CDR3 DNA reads TGTGCCAGCAACTTCCCCGGACTCTCTGAAGCTTTCTTT. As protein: CASNFPGLSEAFF.

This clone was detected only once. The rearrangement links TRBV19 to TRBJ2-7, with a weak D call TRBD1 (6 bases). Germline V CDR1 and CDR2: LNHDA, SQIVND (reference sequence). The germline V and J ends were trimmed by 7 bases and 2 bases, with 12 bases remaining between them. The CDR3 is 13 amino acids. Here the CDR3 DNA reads TGTGCCAGTATTGACCAGGGGACCTACGAGCAGTACTTC. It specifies CASIDQGTYEQYF.

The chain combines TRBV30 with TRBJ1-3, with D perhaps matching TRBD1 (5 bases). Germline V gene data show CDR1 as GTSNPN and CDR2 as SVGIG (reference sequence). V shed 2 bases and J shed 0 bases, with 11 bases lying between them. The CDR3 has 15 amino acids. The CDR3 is CAWSRRDGSGNTIYF. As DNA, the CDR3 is TGTGCCTGGAGTCGCCGGGACGGCTCTGGAAACACCATATATTTT. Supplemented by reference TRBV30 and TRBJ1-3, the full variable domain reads SQTIHQWPATLVQPVGSPLSLECTVEGTSNPNLYWYRQAAGRGLQLLFYSVGIGQISSEVPQNLSASRPQDRQFILSSKKLLLSDSGFYLCAWSRRDGSGNTIYFGEGSWLTVV.

Here the CDR3 DNA reads TGTGCCAGCAGCTCACACAGGGCTGGAACCGGGGAGCTGTTTTTT. Translated, it gives CASSSHRAGTGELFF. The chain couples TRBV7-9 to TRBJ2-2; possibly TRBD1 for D (6 bases). Germline V CDR1 and CDR2: SEHNR, FQNEAQ (reference sequence). This CDR3 spans 15 amino acids. V shed 4 bases and J shed 5 bases, with 14 bases lying between them.